One sample yielded the 30 T cell receptor beta chains listed below, sequenced in a study of beta chain features in type 1 diabetes. Regarding the study as a whole: In every one of the four CD4+ subsets, TCRB CDR3s were moderately but significantly shorter in Type 1 diabetes patients.

These TCRs' antigens remain unknown. Expressed TCRB transcripts got sequenced, as all isolated RNA was reverse transcribed. The assay was immunoSEQ multiplex PCR, and TCRdb's table has in-frame clones only and misses some. The data contain roughly 100,000 clones, approximately 30% of them singletons. Specimen: central memory CD4+ T cells from blood. Source of these receptors: a woman younger than 35 with type 1 diabetes.

This clone has only one observation. V usage is TRBV7-3 and J usage is TRBJ2-1; 10 bases line up with TRBD2. Germline-derived CDR1 and CDR2 are SGHTA and FQGTGA. After removal of 8 bases from V and 4 bases from J, the junction contained 8 bases not matched to a gene. The length of the CDR3 is 15 residues. CDR3 bases: TGTGCCAGCGGCCACCGGACTAGCGGATACAATGAGCAGTTCTTC. Its translation: CASGHRTSGYNEQFF.

This chain links TRBV4-3 with TRBJ1-1; maybe TRBD1 (5 bases). The CDR3 is 15 residues long. The ends were cut back, 0 bases at V and 1 base at J, with 9 bases in the middle. Germline CDR1 is LGHNA and CDR2 is YSLEER. CDR3 DNA sequence: TGCGCCAGCAGCCAAGATCGTGGACAGAACACTGAAGCTTTCTTT. Its translation is CASSQDRGQNTEAFF.

This clone has only a few counts. The chain joins TRBV6-1 to TRBJ2-1, with TRBD2 identical over 7 bases. With 4 bases clipped from V and 10 bases from J, the junction kept 10 bases outside the gene matches. Germline-derived CDR1 and CDR2 are MNHNS and SASEGT. The CDR3 runs 14 residues. CDR3 bases: TGTGCCAGCAGTGGTCTAGCGGAGCGTTCAGAGCAGTTCTTC. It is translated as CASSGLAERSEQFF.

In this sample, this clone turned up a few times. This chain connects TRBV29-1 to TRBJ2-7, with D possibly being TRBD1 (5 bases). The CDR3 is made up of 12 amino acids. Trimming took 4 bases from V and 2 from J, leaving 9 bases between them. Germline lookup yields CDR1 SQVTM and CDR2 ANQGSEA. In DNA, the CDR3 is TGCAGCGTTGTCGGACAAGCCTACGAGCAGTACTTC. It specifies CSVVGQAYEQYF.

The chain uses TRBV15 and TRBJ2-3; tentatively, D is TRBD2 (5 bases). The V end lost 7 bases, the J end lost 0 bases, and 14 bases lay between the germline ends. Germline CDR1 reads LNHNV; CDR2 reads YYDKDF (reference sequence). This CDR3 comprises 15 residues. The chain's CDR3 is CATKPQRTSTDTQYF. The DNA of the CDR3 is TGTGCCACCAAGCCCCAGCGGACTAGCACAGATACGCAGTATTTT.

The chain couples TRBV5-1 to TRBJ2-6, with D unclear. This CDR3 has 14 amino acids. Germline V gene data show CDR1 as SGHRS and CDR2 as YFSETQ. V lost 1 base to trimming and J lost 2 bases, with 4 bases between them. CDR3 sequence (DNA): TGCGCCAGCAGCTTGTCTACTGGGGCCAACGTCCTGACTTTC. Its translation: CASSLSTGANVLTF.

This clone was detected only a few times. The V gene is TRBV7-3, the J gene TRBJ1-2; D perhaps matches TRBD1 (6 bases). The germline V gene encodes CDR1 SGHTA and CDR2 FQGTGA. The CDR3 extends over 13 amino acids. V was shortened by 5 bases and J by 6 bases, with 13 bases between the two germline ends. The CDR3 loop reads CASSIRGGHGYTF. The CDR3 nucleotides are TGTGCCAGCAGCATCAGGGGTGGGCATGGCTACACCTTC.

The chain has TRBV19 and TRBJ2-5; a weak D match, TRBD1 (6 bases). The CDR3 has 14 amino acids. Germline-derived CDR1 and CDR2 are LNHDA and SQIVND (reference sequence). Trimming shortened V by 2 bases and J by 5 bases, and 12 bases separated the two germline ends. The CDR3 sequence: CASSILAGVETQYF. The CDR3 bases are TGTGCCAGTAGTATACTTGCAGGGGTGGAGACCCAGTACTTC. The whole variable domain, filled in from reference TRBV19 and TRBJ2-5, reads DGGITQSPKYLFRKEGQNVTLSCEQNLNHDAMYWYRQDPGQGLRLIYYSQIVNDFQKGDIAEGYSVSREKKESFPLTVTSAQKNPTAFYLCASSILAGVETQYFGPGTRLLVL.

V gene TRBV7-2 combines with J gene TRBJ2-1, with a weak D call TRBD2 (5 bases). V was cut by 5 bases and J by 2 bases, with 13 bases left in between. This CDR3 contains 15 residues. The germline gives CDR1 SGHTA, CDR2 FQGNSA. CDR3 DNA: TGTGCCAGCAGCCTGAGGGCCTCACCCTACAATGAGCAGTTCTTC. Its translation is CASSLRASPYNEQFF.

The chain uses TRBV2 and TRBJ2-3; 9 bases are a match to TRBD2. The length of the CDR3 is 16 residues. V shed 1 base, J shed 4 bases, and the junction held 6 bases outside the gene matches. Germline V CDR1 and CDR2: SNHLY, FYNNEI. In nucleotides, the CDR3 is TGTGCCAGCAGTGAAGAGGGTAGCGGGAGATCAGATACGCAGTATTTT. The encoded protein is CASSEEGSGRSDTQYF.

This clone has just a few counts. This chain uses TRBV4-1 with TRBJ2-5; a weak D match, TRBD2 (6 bases). Germline V gives CDR1 MGHRA, CDR2 YSYEKL. V was shortened by 3 bases and J by 2 bases, with 13 bases between the two germline ends. This CDR3 comprises 15 residues. This CDR3 reads CASSQEGTYQETQYF. CDR3 DNA sequence: TGCGCCAGCAGCCAGGAGGGGACTTATCAAGAGACCCAGTACTTC.

This chain links TRBV14 with TRBJ2-1, with TRBD1 matching over 9 bases. The germline CDR1 and CDR2 sequences are SGHDN and FVKESK. V shed 5 bases, J shed 3 bases, and the junction held 5 bases outside the gene matches. The CDR3 has 15 residues. CDR3 region: CASSVGTGSYNEQFF. CDR3 bases: TGTGCCAGCAGCGTCGGGACAGGGAGCTACAATGAGCAGTTCTTC.

V usage is TRBV10-1 and J usage is TRBJ2-7; D might be TRBD1 (5 bases). The CDR3 has 16 amino acids. V lost 8 bases and J lost 3, with 23 bases in between. CDR1 WNHNN and CDR2 SYGVQD come from the germline V gene (reference sequence). CDR3 DNA sequence: TGCGCCAGCGGAAGTCCGAGCGACCCGACAGTCTACGAGCAGTACGTC. Translation: CASGSPSDPTVYEQYV.

The V gene is TRBV5-1, the J gene TRBJ2-3, with 7 bases fitting TRBD2. The CDR3 has 13 amino acids. Germline V lookup: CDR1 SGHRS, CDR2 YFSETQ. With V trimmed by 1 base and J by 4 bases, 0 bases remained unmatched. The CDR3 is CASSLTSADTQYF. CDR3 sequence (DNA): TGCGCCAGCAGCTTGACTAGCGCAGATACGCAGTATTTT.

A few counts support this clone. The chain has TRBV6-1 and TRBJ1-1; 8 positions agree with TRBD1. V shed 7 bases and J 5 bases; nucleotides not matched to a gene: 9. CDR1 is MNHNS and CDR2 is SASEGT in the germline V gene. This CDR3 is built from 14 residues. In DNA, the CDR3 is TGTGCCAGCACTAAACAGGGGGGTTTTACTGAAGCTTTCTTT. This encodes CASTKQGGFTEAFF.

In its sample, this clone was seen a few times. This sequence joins TRBV28 and TRBJ1-4, with 9 bases that match TRBD1. From germline, CDR1 is MDHEN and CDR2 SYDVKM. The ends lost 7 bases at V and 5 bases at J; junction bases unmatched: 11. CDR3 length: 16 residues. CDR3 loop: CASTETGQGLNEKLFF. The CDR3 DNA sequence: TGTGCCAGCACGGAGACGGGACAGGGCTTGAATGAAAAACTGTTTTTT.

V gene TRBV6-5 combines with J gene TRBJ2-1; D perhaps matches TRBD1 (5 bases). V dropped 0 bases and J dropped 4 bases, with 10 bases sitting between them. The germline gives CDR1 MNHEY, CDR2 SVGAGI. The length of the CDR3 is 15 residues. CDR3 bases: TGTGCCAGCAGTTACTCCCCTAGGGGATACAATGAGCAGTTCTTC. Residues: CASSYSPRGYNEQFF.

The V and J genes are TRBV4-3 and TRBJ2-3; 8 bases fit TRBD1. The V gene's germline CDR1 is LGHNA and CDR2 YSLEER. V was pared by 2 bases and J by 6 bases, with 10 bases of the junction left unmatched. This CDR3 region has 16 residues. Written as DNA, the CDR3 is TGCGCCAGCAGCCAACGGCGCCCGGACAGGGCGGATACGCAGTATTTT. Its protein product is CASSQRRPDRADTQYF.

The chain combines TRBV4-2 with TRBJ2-3; weak D call: TRBD2 (6 bases). Germline V gene sequence: CDR1 LGHNA, CDR2 YNFKEQ. Trimming shortened V by 2 bases and J by 2 bases, and 17 bases separated the two germline ends. The CDR3 runs 17 residues. The CDR3 sequence is CASSQRSGAGITDTQYF. The CDR3 DNA reads as TGTGCCAGCAGCCAACGTAGTGGGGCGGGGATCACAGATACGCAGTATTTT.

For this clone: At one of its ends the junction is not consistent with the germline gene, which may arise from a read error. The chain joins TRBV11-2 to TRBJ2-7; D might be TRBD1 (5 bases). Germline loops: CDR1 SGHAT, CDR2 FQNNGV. CDR3 size: 16 residues. The CDR3 region has the DNA TGTGCCAGCAGCCTAGAGGTGGCAGGGTTAAGGTACGAGCAGTACTTC. The encoded protein is CASSLEVAGLRYEQYF.

In its sample, this clone was seen a few times. J is TRBJ1-1 and V is TRBV6-6; D possibly corresponds to TRBD1 (5 bases). With 0 bases removed from V and 10 bases from J, the gap between germline ends came to 15 bases. This CDR3 has 14 residues. The germline V gene encodes CDR1 MNHNY and CDR2 SVGAGI (reference sequence). The CDR3 bases are TGTGCCAGCAGTTACTCAAAGGGGAAAGGCACAGCTTTCTTT. Translated: CASSYSKGKGTAFF.

The gene calls are TRBV18 and TRBJ2-5; 8 bases fit TRBD1. The CDR3 spans 13 residues. Germline V lookup: CDR1 KGHSH, CDR2 LQKENI. The V segment lost 6 bases and the J segment 4 bases; nucleotides outside the gene matches: 4. As DNA, the CDR3 is TGTGCCAGCTCGGGGGACAGGCTAGAGACCCAGTACTTC. It translates to CASSGDRLETQYF.

The genes are TRBV7-9 and TRBJ2-1; 8 nucleotides agree with TRBD2. V gave up 8 bases and J gave up 0 bases; unmatched junction bases: 15. The CDR3 has 18 residues. CDR1 and CDR2 from the germline V gene are SEHNR and FQNEAQ (reference sequence). CDR3 in amino acids: CASEGDPGGGPSYNEQFF. The CDR3 DNA is TGTGCCAGCGAGGGGGACCCCGGCGGGGGGCCCTCCTACAATGAGCAGTTCTTC.

The V call is TRBV29-1, the J call TRBJ1-1; D call uncertain. The ends were cut back, 7 bases at V and 5 bases at J, with 11 bases in the middle. Germline V CDR1 and CDR2: SQVTM, ANQGSEA. The CDR3 has 11 residues. The CDR3 DNA is TGCAGCGGAAACAGCTGGACTGAAGCTTTCTTT. Amino acid sequence: CSGNSWTEAFF. Supplemented by reference TRBV29-1 and TRBJ1-1, the full variable domain reads SAVISQKPSRDICQRGTSLTIQCQVDSQVTMMFWYRQQPGQSLTLIATANQGSEATYESGFVIDKFPISRPNLTFSTLTVSNMSPEDSSIYLCSGNSWTEAFFGQGTRLTVV.

A few counts support this clone. DNA for the CDR3: TGTGCCAGCAGTGATGAGCGGGAGGGCACAGATACGCAGTATTTT. It codes for CASSDEREGTDTQYF. This chain links TRBV25-1 with TRBJ2-3; 9 nucleotides agree with TRBD2. The V segment lost 3 bases and the J segment 1 base; nucleotides outside the gene matches: 2. Germline V gene data show CDR1 as MGHDK and CDR2 as SYGVNS. CDR3 length: 15 residues. Full variable domain (rest looked up from reference TRBV25-1 and TRBJ2-3): EADIYQTPRYLVIGTGKKITLECSQTMGHDKMYWYQQDPGMELHLIHYSYGVNSTEKGDLSSESTVSRIRTEHFPLTLESARPSHTSQYLCASSDEREGTDTQYFGPGTRLTVL.

The rearrangement uses TRBV6-5 and TRBJ2-7; 8 bases align to TRBD1. The germline gives CDR1 MNHEY, CDR2 SVGAGI. The CDR3 spans 15 residues. V gave up 7 bases and J gave up 3 bases; unmatched junction bases: 11. The CDR3 DNA is TGTGCCAGCAATCCCGGACAGGGTAGGAACTACGAGCAGTACTTC. It yields the protein CASNPGQGRNYEQYF.

This clone was counted a few times. The CDR3 bases are TGTGCCAGCAGTTCCCGGGACAGGGGTAGGGAGACCCAGTACTTC. It translates to CASSSRDRGRETQYF. The chain carries TRBV6-6 and TRBJ2-5, with 10 bases matching TRBD1. CDR3 size: 15 residues. The V gene end was trimmed by 4 bases and the J gene end by 5 bases; junction bases not matched to a gene: 7. Per germline, CDR1 MNHNY and CDR2 SVGAGI (reference sequence).

There are a few counts of this clone. The genes are TRBV19 and TRBJ1-1, with D hard to call. CDR3 length: 15 amino acids. Looked up from germline, CDR1 is LNHDA and CDR2 is SQIVND (reference sequence). Trimming took off 1 base at V and 1 base at J, with 10 bases between the two ends. DNA for the CDR3: TGTGCCAGTAGTATAGTCGACTCGCCGAACACTGAAGCTTTCTTT. Encoded protein: CASSIVDSPNTEAFF. Filled out from reference TRBV19 and TRBJ1-1, the complete variable domain reads DGGITQSPKYLFRKEGQNVTLSCEQNLNHDAMYWYRQDPGQGLRLIYYSQIVNDFQKGDIAEGYSVSREKKESFPLTVTSAQKNPTAFYLCASSIVDSPNTEAFFGQGTRLTVV.

On this clone: Within the sample, other DNA sequences also encode this same CDR3. V gene TRBV7-9 combines with J gene TRBJ1-2; D is unclear. V was pared by 2 bases and J by 2 bases, with 15 bases between. The CDR3 runs to 16 residues. The germline CDR1 and CDR2 sequences are SEHNR and FQNEAQ (reference sequence). DNA for the CDR3: TGTGCCAGCAGCTTAAAGGGCCCCAGAGGGAACTATGGCTACACCTTC. The encoded protein is CASSLKGPRGNYGYTF.

The V gene is TRBV30, the J gene TRBJ1-5; TRBD1 matches 7 bases. The V gene end was trimmed by 3 bases and the J gene end by 2 bases; junction bases not matched to a gene: 7. This CDR3 has 15 residues. Germline V gene lookup returns CDR1 GTSNPN and CDR2 SVGIG (reference sequence). The CDR3 DNA reads as TGTGCCTGGAGCAGACAGGGTACGGGCAATCAGCCCCAGCATTTT. It yields the protein CAWSRQGTGNQPQHF.